This T cell receptor beta chain appears in the sequencing data of a study of T cells after yellow fever vaccination (dated 2019 in TCRdb). At the level of the whole study: The SMART-Seq v4 Ultra Low Input RNA kit was used to prepare libraries from fractions with low cell numbers. Blood was drawn at multiple timepoints before and after primary and secondary immunization, with bulk PBMC replicates and cell subsets isolated. Two healthy male donors, one aged 18 to 29 and one aged 30 to 40 years, made up the cohort. To follow T-cell clones before and after both primary and booster YFV17D yellow fever vaccination, bulk TCR alpha and beta repertoires underwent longitudinal sequencing.

The meaning of the sample's treatment or condition label: live attenuated yellow fever vaccine strain. A standard Ficoll-Paque protocol was used to isolate PBMCs from peripheral blood. Dynabeads CD4 and CD8 positive selection kits were used to isolate the CD4 and CD8 T-cell fractions. TriZol was used to extract RNA from bulk PBMCs, from CD4 and CD8 fractions, and from dextramer-positive and dextramer-negative fractions. CDR1 and CDR2, looked up from the germline V gene (reference sequence), are DFQATT and SNEGSKA. From its cysteine to its phenylalanine, the CDR3 spans 14 amino acids. The read is trimmed to its CDR3 DNA, 42 bases read in frame from base 1. At the junction V is shortened by 7 bases and J by 2 bases; bases outside the gene matches: 9. This clonotype was seen repeatedly, ten times or more. It has no known antigen specificity. No much larger clone exists at a distance of one base, and base qualities are not known.

The paper as a whole reports these results and caveats: Compared with the primary T-cell response, the secondary T-cell response was faster but weaker, reaching its peak on day 5 rather than on day 15. Most clones expanded after primary vaccination were re-detected after the booster (about 95% of CD4 and 80% to 90% of CD8), suggesting broad memory maintenance. A small fraction of clonotypes appeared in both the CD4 and CD8 compartments, likely as a result of convergent recombination. Computational filtering was required because FACS-sorted repertoires could contain abundant contaminating clonotypes from the bulk population. Because the study included only two donors, the extent to which the findings can be generalized is limited.

TCR cDNA was made using 5'RACE template switching, a step that added a universal primer site and unique molecular identifiers. Priming for cDNA synthesis came from both the TCR alpha and TCR beta constant segments. Libraries were amplified in two PCR steps, with sample barcodes and sequencing adapters added in the second step. Sequencing of the libraries was done on either Illumina HiSeq 2500 (2x100 bp) or NovaSeq (2x150 bp). The study's processing was this. MIGEC was used to demultiplex reads and collapse the reads into UMI consensus sequences, and MiXCR was used for V(D)J alignment. Using edgeR on replicate PBMC samples, clonotypes were called vaccine-responding if FDR was below 0.01 and the log2 fold change was above 5 up to day 15. Each bulk clonotype received a CD4 or CD8 identity based on whether the sequenced CD4 or CD8 repertoire contained that clonotype at higher abundance. Through fastp at Q25 and MiXCR, TCRdb rebuilt clones from the public reads, retaining in-frame beta chains. Rows with one shared CDR3 protein collapse into an entry with the most common genes and DNA. These V and J calls derive from TCRdb rather than the authors' analysis. Counted in this sample were about 130,000 distinct CDR3 sequences; 7.4% of them appeared once. 2.5% of the sample rests with the top ten.

Sample: CD4+ T cells sorted from PBMCs, taken around 10 days after the first yellow fever vaccination. The sequence links TRBV20-1 to TRBJ2-3; the junction holds 7 bases that match TRBD2. The sequence was collected from a man between 18 and 35 years old who received the YFV17D yellow fever vaccine. The DNA sequence follows: TGCAGTGAGGTGGGGGGGAAGACCACAGATACGCAGTATTTT. Translation gives CSEVGGKTTDTQYF.